A single TCR beta chain is shown here with its context. Trimming cost V 4 bases and J 5 bases; bases outside gene matches: 8. CDR3 length: 15 amino acids. Germline V gene sequence: CDR1 SEHNR, CDR2 FQNEAQ (reference sequence). The data are from a study of patients and donors after allogeneic stem cell transplantation. From the RT-PCR reads, TCRdb called clonotypes with MiXCR, one entry per CDR3 protein. The sample has about a million distinct CDR3 sequences, roughly 18% seen once. Sequenced input: blood, either unsorted or a sorted T cell fraction (not recorded which). The rearrangement uses TRBV7-9 and TRBJ2-1; 7 bases map to TRBD2. This clonotype originated in a human donor who was either an allogeneic HSCT recipient or a stem cell or donor lymphocyte infusion donor (not recorded which). It is not recorded whose cells these are; they may come from a transplant donor. The CDR3 sequence: CASSSTSVYHNEQFF. CDR3 nucleotides: TGTGCCAGCAGCTCCACTAGCGTGTACCACAATGAGCAGTTCTTC. Full variable domain (rest looked up from reference TRBV7-9 and TRBJ2-1): DTGVSQNPRHKITKRGQNVTFRCDPISEHNRLYWYRQTLGQGPEFLTYFQNEAQLEKSRLLSDRFSAERPKGSFSTLEIQRTEQGDSAMYLCASSSTSVYHNEQFFGPGTRLTVL.